This TCR beta chain was found in a study of radiotherapy plus CTLA-4 blockade in lung cancer. Looking at the study overall: Across the patients, objective responses occurred in 15% to 20%, and disease control in approximately 30%. General study results and limits: Reports identified early blood T cell clone dynamics, with interferon-beta, as the best response predictor. Peripheral blood showed expansion of tumor-derived TCR clones after radiotherapy and ipilimumab.

Produced via immunoSEQ multiplex PCR; TCRdb's table is partial and in-frame only. Seen here are roughly 63,000 clones, 70% to 80% observed once, and the top ten hold approximately 8.6%. This clone has more than one count but fewer than ten. Its matching antigen is unknown. Focal radiation with ipilimumab CTLA-4 blockade was given to patients with chemo-refractory metastatic non-small-cell lung cancer. This material consisted of peripheral blood, taken from a patient treated with radiotherapy plus ipilimumab. This TCR came from a human donor with non-small cell lung cancer whose response to radiotherapy plus ipilimumab could not be evaluated.

CDR3 in amino acids: CASSEEQETQYF. In nucleotides, the CDR3 is TGTGCCAGCTCAGAAGAACAGGAGACCCAGTACTTC. J is TRBJ2-5 and V is TRBV18; D ambiguous. CDR3 length: 12 amino acids. The ends were cut back, 5 bases at V and 5 bases at J, with 9 bases in the middle. Germline CDR1 is KGHSH and CDR2 is LQKENI.